This T cell receptor (beta chain) emerged from a study of response to subunit inactivated influenza vaccine. This CDR3 is built from 16 residues. Trimming cost V 6 bases and J 6 bases, with 23 bases left between them. Looked up from germline, CDR1 is LNHDA and CDR2 is SQIVND (reference sequence). TCRdb used MiXCR to reprocess the RT-PCR reads, holding one entry per CDR3 protein. The table lists about 620,000 distinct CDR3 sequences, 10% to 15% of them singletons. Study outcomes and limitations: A suggestion made by the authors is that each seasonal influenza vaccination recruits few new T cells.

About this clonotype: Its specificity is unknown.

This sequence originates from a man aged 50 to 59 who received an inactivated influenza vaccine. This material consisted of PBMCs from blood, taken on the day of vaccination. The chain combines TRBV19 with TRBJ1-1; D may be TRBD1 (5 bases). CDR3 nucleotides: TGTGCCAGTAGGGGCGGGGGTTTCAGTCTGGCCCCTGAAGCTTTCTTT. Protein: CASRGGGFSLAPEAFF.